These T cell receptor beta chains were read from a single sample in a study of T cell repertoires in cytomegalovirus infection. TCRdb called the reads again in MiXCR, with one record for every CDR3 protein. The sample comprises more than 650,000 distinct CDR3 sequences, 35% of which are singletons, and around 2.6% rests with the top ten. Material: PBMCs. The receptors were sampled from a human donor in good health (CMV status not recorded). Some clones in this sample may be carry-over from other donors' samples. Each CDR3 is given with its conserved first and last residue. A D gene is named only where the DNA matches it firmly. Clone size is stated in some rows and not others, as once, few, many or a class when expanded.

CDR3: CASSVMSGGSTDTQYF
DNA: TGTGCCAGCAGCGTAATGTCGGGGGGGAGCACAGATACGCAGTATTTT
J: TRBJ2-3
D: TRBD2
size: few
V: TRBV7-2

CDR3: CASSLNRRSTDTQYF
DNA: TGTGCCAGCAGCTTAAATCGACGGAGCACAGATACGCAGTATTTT
J: TRBJ2-3
D: -
size: -
V: TRBV7-2

CDR3: CASSEARGNAEAFF
DNA: TGTGCCAGCAGTGAAGCGAGGGGCAACGCTGAAGCTTTCTTT
J: TRBJ1-1
D: -
size: many
V: TRBV2

CDR3: CASSPGTQSYEQYF
DNA: TGTGCCAGCAGTCCCGGGACACAATCCTACGAGCAGTACTTC
J: TRBJ2-7
D: -
size: -
V: TRBV6-1

CDR3: CASKWSQGGGQPQHF
DNA: TGTGCCAGCAAGTGGTCTCAGGGAGGCGGTCAGCCCCAGCATTTT
J: TRBJ1-5
D: -
size: -
V: TRBV2

CDR3: CASSFGSGTDTQYF
DNA: TGTGCCAGCAGTTTTGGGTCTGGCACAGATACGCAGTATTTT
J: TRBJ2-3
D: -
size: many
V: TRBV12-3/TRBV12-4

CDR3: CASSLAGEGSSPLHF
DNA: TGTGCCAGCAGCTTGGCAGGGGAAGGCAGTTCACCCCTCCACTTT
J: TRBJ1-6
D: -
size: -
V: TRBV7-6

CDR3: CASRDILNTVELFF
DNA: TGTGCCAGCCGGGACATCTTAAACACCGTGGAGCTGTTTTTT
J: TRBJ2-2
D: -
size: -
V: TRBV27

CDR3: CASSTQGADTDTQYF
DNA: TGTGCCAGCAGCACACAGGGGGCTGACACAGATACGCAGTATTTT
J: TRBJ2-3
D: TRBD1
size: -
V: TRBV7-3

CDR3: CASSYSRVSYADELTEAFF
DNA: TGTGCCAGCAGTTACTCGAGGGTCTCTTACGCGGACGAGCTCACTGAAGCTTTCTTT
J: TRBJ1-1
D: -
size: few
V: TRBV6-5

CDR3: CATSRTSGDPDTQYF
DNA: TGTGCCACCAGCAGGACTAGCGGGGACCCAGATACGCAGTATTTT
J: TRBJ2-3
D: TRBD2
size: few
V: TRBV15

CDR3: CSATRPARNTEAFF
DNA: TGCAGTGCTACGAGACCCGCTCGGAACACTGAAGCTTTCTTT
J: TRBJ1-1
D: -
size: -
V: TRBV20-1

CDR3: CASGSGTGGSSGGYTF
DNA: TGTGCCAGCGGGTCCGGGACAGGGGGATCCTCGGGGGGCTACACCTTC
J: TRBJ1-2
D: TRBD1
size: -
V: TRBV28

CDR3: CASSWGGEAFF
DNA: TGTGCCAGCAGCTGGGGCGGTGAAGCTTTCTTT
J: TRBJ1-1
D: -
size: many
V: TRBV7-8

CDR3: CASSEIWTRLFF
DNA: TGTGCCAGCAGTGAAATTTGGACTCGGCTGTTCTTC
J: TRBJ2-1
D: -
size: -
V: TRBV2

CDR3: CASSHGGEGRTDTQYF
DNA: TGTGCCAGCAGCCACGGGGGAGAAGGACGCACAGATACGCAGTATTTT
J: TRBJ2-3
D: -
size: -
V: TRBV7-9

CDR3: CASSLSWDRVSYEQYF
DNA: TGTGCCAGCAGTTTAAGTTGGGACAGGGTTAGCTACGAGCAGTACTTC
J: TRBJ2-7
D: TRBD1
size: -
V: TRBV28

CDR3: CASSSTRTGSGNEQFF
DNA: TGTGCCAGCAGCTCCACTCGGACAGGGTCGGGCAATGAGCAGTTCTTC
J: TRBJ2-1
D: TRBD1
size: -
V: TRBV11-2

CDR3: CASTSLGTSGSATGELFF
DNA: TGTGCCAGCACCTCGTTGGGGACTAGCGGGAGTGCCACCGGGGAGCTGTTTTTT
J: TRBJ2-2
D: TRBD2
size: -
V: TRBV2

CDR3: CASSEQPNQPQHF
DNA: TGTGCCAGCAGTGAACAGCCTAATCAGCCCCAGCATTTT
J: TRBJ1-5
D: -
size: few
V: TRBV6-2/TRBV6-3

CDR3: CASSGEALRVCSQPQHF
DNA: TGTGCCAGCAGTGGGGAAGCTCTCAGGGTGTGCAGTCAGCCCCAGCATTTT
J: TRBJ1-5
D: -
size: -
V: TRBV2

CDR3: CASSLATSFGNEQFF
DNA: TGTGCCAGCAGCTTAGCGACTAGTTTTGGCAATGAGCAGTTCTTC
J: TRBJ2-1
D: -
size: few
V: TRBV7-2